The clone carrying this T cell receptor (beta chain) showed up just a few times. Its antigen is undetermined. The genes and germline here are from mouse. The read terminates 1 residue ahead of where the CDR3 ends, so the germline J gene completes it. V lost 5 bases to trimming and J lost 1 base; unmatched junction nucleotides: 2. CDR1 is SNHLY, CDR2 FYNGKV, per germline (reference sequence). This CDR3 comprises 15 residues. This sample stems from a study of tissue T cells after allogeneic stem cell transplantation. Study-wide results and caveats: Within patients, tissue anatomy strongly shaped TCR repertoire composition. Tissue-detected TCR repertoire was only partly captured by blood and spleen T cells.

Documented time point: mouse harvest day 7 after allogeneic transplant. Tail vein injection delivered 10^7 T-cell-depleted bone marrow cells and 10^6 splenic CD5+ T cells. B6 (H2b) cells into BALB/c (H2d) mice; tissues taken at day 7 or 14. Sequencing used immunoSEQ multiplex PCR; TCRdb keeps in-frame clones, though not all of them. The sample records about 8,300 clones, around 48% being singletons. Sequenced sample: gut tissue. V and J are TRBV3 and TRBJ2-3, with 11 bases fitting TRBD2. The receptor's source is a female BALB/c mouse given C57BL/6 T cells with graft-versus-host disease after an allogeneic hematopoietic cell transplant. The CDR3 sequence: CASSKGLGGAETLYF. The sequenced part of the CDR3 DNA is TGTGCCAGCAGCAAGGGACTGGGGGGTGCAGAAACGCTGTAT.